Shown below are 14 T cell receptor beta chains from a single sample sequenced in a study of identical twins. TCRdb passed the 5' RACE reads through MiXCR, listing each CDR3 protein once. Here the sample spans 600,000 to 800,000 distinct CDR3 sequences, 21% being singletons. In addition, the sample was reused for a study of T cells expressing NK-cell markers.

The sequenced sample consisted of PBMCs. Receptors originate from a woman aged 18-29 years in good health.

The CDR3 region has the DNA TGTGCCAGCTCACCACACAGGAGGGGTGAAAAACTGTTTTTT. Translating gives CASSPHRRGEKLFF. The V and J genes are TRBV18 and TRBJ1-4; perhaps TRBD1 as D (5 bases). Trimming left V 1 base short and J 7 bases short, with 10 bases between. Germline V gene lookup returns CDR1 KGHSH and CDR2 LQKENI. The CDR3 loop spans 14 amino acids.

Only a few counts were recorded for this clonotype. The V call is TRBV5-1, the J call TRBJ2-6, with D unresolved. V gave up 3 bases and J gave up 2 bases, with 6 bases separating them. The germline V gene encodes CDR1 SGHRS and CDR2 YFSETQ. This CDR3 region has 14 residues. In DNA form, the CDR3 reads TGCGCCAGCAGCTGGGTAGCTGGGGCCAACGTCCTGACTTTC. Protein: CASSWVAGANVLTF.

This rearrangement joins TRBV20-1 to TRBJ2-7; a possible D gene is TRBD1 (6 bases). The germline V and J ends were trimmed by 3 bases and 4 bases, with 13 bases remaining between them. The CDR3 contains 13 residues. In germline, CDR1 is DFQATT, CDR2 SNEGSKA (reference sequence). The CDR3 sequence: CSARGALIYEQYF. The CDR3, as DNA: TGCAGTGCTAGGGGGGCGCTGATTTACGAGCAGTACTTC.

The table lists this clonotype with a count of one. V gene TRBV7-9 combines with J gene TRBJ2-3, with D hard to call. The CDR3 length is 13 residues. CDR1 is SEHNR, CDR2 FQNEAQ, per germline (reference sequence). V was trimmed by 4 bases and J by 2 bases, leaving 7 bases between them. The CDR3 coding sequence is TGTGCCAGCAGCTCGGAAAACACAGATACGCAGTATTTT. This sequence encodes CASSSENTDTQYF.

The chain recombines TRBV12-3 or TRBV12-4 with TRBJ1-2; D not certain. This CDR3 contains 12 residues. Trimming cost V 6 bases and J 3 bases, with 8 bases left between them. The CDR3 DNA is TGTGCCAGCAGCCGCCGGCACTATGGCTACACCTTC. The encoded protein is CASSRRHYGYTF.

In its sample, this clonotype was seen a few times. The genes are TRBV7-9 and TRBJ2-1, with 7 positions matching TRBD1. From germline, CDR1 is SEHNR and CDR2 FQNEAQ (reference sequence). This CDR3 spans 15 amino acids. Trimming removed 6 bases from V and 13 bases from J; junction bases left unmatched: 18. CDR3 DNA: TGTGCCAGCAGTCACCGCTACGGGACAGCCCCTCGTCAGTTCTTC. Translation: CASSHRYGTAPRQFF.

Ten or more counts support this clonotype. The rearrangement uses TRBV20-1 and TRBJ2-1; tentatively, D is TRBD2 (5 bases). The CDR3 spans 15 residues. Trimming removed 3 bases at V and 4 bases at J, with 16 bases between. Germline values: CDR1 DFQATT, CDR2 SNEGSKA (reference sequence). Written as DNA, the CDR3 is TGCAGTGCTAGGTATTACGAGGGAACTTACAATGAGCAGTTCTTC. Translating it yields CSARYYEGTYNEQFF.

V and J are TRBV18 and TRBJ2-5; 7 bases are shared with TRBD1. V lost 5 bases and J lost 0; bases outside the gene matches: 3. CDR1 and CDR2 from the germline V gene are KGHSH and LQKENI. The CDR3 sequence is 14 residues long. This CDR3 is CASSSTGDQETQYF. The CDR3 nucleotides read TGTGCCAGCTCATCCACAGGGGACCAAGAGACCCAGTACTTC.

This chain links TRBV18 with TRBJ2-1; D perhaps matches TRBD1 (5 bases). The CDR3 contains 16 residues. Germline CDR1 reads KGHSH; CDR2 reads LQKENI. Trimming shortened V by 4 bases and J by 0 bases, and 13 bases separated the two germline ends. This CDR3 reads CASSLLPGNSYNEQFF. DNA of the CDR3: TGTGCCAGCTCACTCCTCCCAGGGAACTCCTACAATGAGCAGTTCTTC.

This rearrangement joins TRBV2 to TRBJ2-2; a weak D match, TRBD1 (6 bases). Trimming removed 5 bases from V and 1 base from J, with 14 bases in between. The CDR3 has 16 residues. The V gene's germline CDR1 is SNHLY and CDR2 FYNNEI. The DNA for the CDR3 is TGTGCCAGCAGTAGCCGTGGGACAAGGAACACCGGGGAGCTGTTTTTT. Its protein product is CASSSRGTRNTGELFF.

This clonotype turned up a few times. This chain connects TRBV5-1 to TRBJ1-2; 7 bases map to TRBD1. Germline V gives CDR1 SGHRS, CDR2 YFSETQ. V dropped 3 bases and J dropped 7; count of bases not matched to a gene: 6. The CDR3 consists of 13 residues. For the CDR3, the DNA is TGCGCCAGCAGCTCCGACAGGGATGTTGGCTACACCTTC. Translation: CASSSDRDVGYTF.

V gene TRBV10-3 combines with J gene TRBJ2-7; D is uncertain. This CDR3 comprises 11 residues. Germline lookup yields CDR1 ENHRY and CDR2 SYGVKD. The V gene lost 4 bases and the J gene lost 3 bases, with 4 bases spanning the gap. CDR3 sequence: CAISVHYEQYF. The DNA for the CDR3 is TGTGCCATCAGTGTTCACTACGAGCAGTACTTC.

This clonotype was seen just once. The V call is TRBV20-1, the J call TRBJ2-2; the D call may be TRBD1 or TRBD2 (6 bases each). V lost 0 bases and J 4 bases, leaving 12 bases between the germline ends. The CDR3 is made up of 15 amino acids. Germline values: CDR1 DFQATT, CDR2 SNEGSKA (reference sequence). The CDR3 here is CSARDGGTTTGELFF. Here the CDR3 DNA reads TGCAGTGCTAGAGATGGGGGGACAACCACCGGGGAGCTGTTTTTT.

This chain uses TRBV11-2 with TRBJ1-6; 9 bases are a match to TRBD1. Trimming cost V 5 bases and J 9 bases; bases outside gene matches: 2. Germline lookup yields CDR1 SGHAT and CDR2 FQNNGV. The length of the CDR3 is 13 residues. The chain's CDR3 is CASSRDRASPLHF. The DNA of the CDR3 is TGTGCCAGCAGCCGGGACAGGGCTTCACCCCTCCACTTT.